The 7 T cell receptor beta chains presented below share a single source sample, sequenced in a study of a mutant IDH1 vaccine in newly diagnosed glioma. No antigen has been identified for these receptors. Noted time point: week 5, during vaccination. The vaccine gave 300 ug of a 20-mer mutant IDH1 peptide subcutaneously per dose. Assay used: immunoSEQ multiplex PCR; TCRdb lists only in-frame clones, some missing. This sample yields over 50,000 clones, of which 85% to 90% are seen a single time; about 4.6% belongs to the top ten. The sample in question was PBMCs, obtained from a glioma patient whose treatment included an IDH1 peptide vaccine. The receptors stem from a woman in her thirties or forties with glioma.

The chain uses TRBV7-8 and TRBJ2-5, with 7 positions matching TRBD1. After removal of 3 bases from V and 0 bases from J, the junction contained 4 bases not matched to a gene. The germline gives CDR1 SGHVS, CDR2 FQNEAQ. The CDR3 is 15 residues long. CDR3 amino acids: CASSFDRVDQETQYF. The CDR3 DNA follows: TGTGCCAGCAGCTTTGACAGGGTGGACCAAGAGACCCAGTACTTC.

This chain uses TRBV7-2 with TRBJ2-4; D possibly corresponds to TRBD1 (5 bases). The CDR3 length is 14 residues. The V end was cut by 5 bases, the J end by 1 base, with 9 bases between. The V gene's germline CDR1 is SGHTA and CDR2 FQGNSA. The CDR3 region is CASSRPGAKNIQYF. CDR3 bases: TGTGCCAGCAGCCGACCAGGGGCCAAAAACATTCAGTACTTC.

The genes are TRBV5-1 and TRBJ2-1, with TRBD1 as a possible D gene (6 bases). Germline CDR1 is SGHRS and CDR2 is YFSETQ. V was shortened by 4 bases and J by 8 bases, with 13 bases between the two germline ends. CDR3 length: 13 amino acids. The CDR3 nucleotides are TGCGCCAGCAGCACCACAGGGTTTGATGAGCAGTTCTTC. Its protein is CASSTTGFDEQFF.

The chain recombines TRBV2 with TRBJ2-7; 8 positions agree with TRBD1. CDR3 size: 13 residues. Germline CDR1 is SNHLY and CDR2 is FYNNEI. Losses at the gene ends were 8 bases for V and 3 bases for J; bases not matched to a gene: 6. Here the CDR3 reads CASERDRRYEQYF. In DNA form, the CDR3 reads TGTGCCAGCGAAAGGGACAGGCGCTACGAGCAGTACTTC. The full variable domain, rest sourced from reference TRBV2 and TRBJ2-7, is EPEVTQTPSHQVTQMGQEVILRCVPISNHLYFYWYRQILGQKVEFLVSFYNNEISEKSEIFDDQFSVERPDGSNFTLKIRSTKLEDSAMYFCASERDRRYEQYFGPGTRLTVT.

J is TRBJ2-2 and V is TRBV4-3; D may be TRBD1 or TRBD2 (7 bases each). With 1 base removed from V and 8 bases from J, the gap between germline ends came to 17 bases. Germline assignment: CDR1 LGHNA and CDR2 YSLEER. This CDR3 has 16 residues. The CDR3 loop reads CASSQAQGGKAGELFF. The CDR3 DNA reads as TGCGCCAGCAGCCAAGCCCAGGGGGGGAAGGCTGGGGAGCTGTTTTTT.

CDR3 sequence reads: CASSHDRGYEQYF. CDR3 nucleotides: TGCGCCAGCAGCCACGACAGGGGGTACGAGCAGTACTTC. J is TRBJ2-7 and V is TRBV4-1; 9 bases match TRBD1. Germline CDR1 is MGHRA and CDR2 is YSYEKL. Losses at the gene ends were 3 bases for V and 4 bases for J; bases not matched to a gene: 1. This CDR3 region has 13 residues.

This rearrangement joins TRBV4-3 to TRBJ1-2; D remains ambiguous. The CDR3 is 13 residues long. The V gene lost 0 bases and the J gene lost 4 bases, with 6 bases spanning the gap. Germline V gene lookup returns CDR1 LGHNA and CDR2 YSLEER. CDR3 nucleotide sequence: TGCGCCAGCAGCCAAGATTGGCTCTATGGCTACACCTTC. Protein sequence: CASSQDWLYGYTF.